A single sample gave rise to the 23 T cell receptor beta chains below, sequenced in a study of long-term antiretroviral therapy in people with HIV. Survey-level immunoSEQ v3.0 assays were run. Libraries were prepared by immunoSEQ multiplex PCR; TCRdb keeps only in-frame clonotypes and omits some of them. The data contain several thousand clones, 70% to 80% of them singletons. Sequencing was performed on unsorted PBMCs, taken 0.4 years before starting antiretroviral therapy. The receptors come from a man aged 30 to 45 with HIV.

The chain is built from TRBV6-4 and TRBJ2-3; no clear D gene. Germline CDR1 MRHNA, CDR2 SNTAGT. This CDR3 has 16 residues. Trimming left V 5 bases short and J 0 bases short, with 15 bases between. CDR3 bases: TGTGCCAGCAGTATTTCGGGTGCCGACAGCACAGATACGCAGTATTTT. Translation gives CASSISGADSTDTQYF.

This chain uses TRBV19 with TRBJ2-2, with 8 bases fitting TRBD1. The CDR3 totals 14 residues. After removal of 7 bases from V and 4 bases from J, the junction contained 5 bases not matched to a gene. CDR1 and CDR2 from the germline V gene are LNHDA and SQIVND (reference sequence). This CDR3 reads CASTRTGTTGELFF. The CDR3 coding sequence is TGTGCCAGTACGAGGACAGGGACCACCGGGGAGCTGTTTTTT.

The chain employs TRBV27 and TRBJ2-7; TRBD2 matches 9 bases. Germline V gene lookup returns CDR1 MNHEY and CDR2 SMNVEV (reference sequence). This CDR3 region has 15 residues. V trimming: 5 bases; J trimming: 4 bases; junction bases outside the gene matches: 9. For the CDR3, the DNA is TGTGCCAGCAGTCTAGGGGGTAGCGGGAGATACGAGCAGTACTTC. Its protein product is CASSLGGSGRYEQYF.

The rearrangement joins TRBV5-4 to TRBJ2-7; the D is unclear. V was clipped by 4 bases and J by 3 bases, with 14 bases between them. The CDR3 covers 14 residues. Germline CDR1 and CDR2: SGHNT and YYREEE (reference sequence). CDR3 nucleotides: TGTGCCAGCAGCGACCCCGGTTTCGGCTACGAGCAGTACTTC. This gives the protein CASSDPGFGYEQYF.

The gene calls are TRBV5-1 and TRBJ2-3, with 9 bases fitting TRBD1. V gave up 1 base and J gave up 2 bases; unmatched junction bases: 2. The CDR3 length is 15 residues. The germline V gene has CDR1 SGHRS and CDR2 YFSETQ. CDR3 bases: TGCGCCAGCAGCTTGAGGGACAGGGACACAGATACGCAGTATTTT. It yields the protein CASSLRDRDTDTQYF.

The chain uses TRBV27 and TRBJ2-7; 8 nucleotides match TRBD1. The CDR3 extends over 15 amino acids. Trimming removed 5 bases from V and 2 bases from J; junction bases left unmatched: 8. CDR1 MNHEY and CDR2 SMNVEV come from the germline V gene (reference sequence). CDR3 bases: TGTGCCAGCAGTCCCGGACAGGGTGTCGCCTACGAGCAGTACTTC. Its protein product is CASSPGQGVAYEQYF.

The rearrangement uses TRBV9 and TRBJ2-1; TRBD1 matches 8 bases. Germline CDR1 and CDR2: SGDLS and YYNGEE. V gave up 4 bases and J gave up 0 bases; unmatched junction bases: 9. CDR3 length: 17 residues. CDR3 coding DNA: TGTGCCAGCAGCAACCAAAGGACAGGGAGCTCCTACAATGAGCAGTTCTTC. Translating gives CASSNQRTGSSYNEQFF.

This rearrangement joins TRBV30 to TRBJ2-7; 7 bases line up with TRBD1. CDR1 is GTSNPN, CDR2 SVGIG, per germline (reference sequence). The CDR3 length is 14 residues. The junction had 4 bases not matched to a gene; V was cut back by 2 bases and J by 0 bases. The CDR3 DNA sequence: TGTGCCTGGAGTCGAGACAGGGCCTCCTACGAGCAGTACTTC. It codes for CAWSRDRASYEQYF.

The count of this clone is one. The chain employs TRBV5-6 and TRBJ2-1; 9 nucleotides agree with TRBD1. The CDR3 loop spans 14 amino acids. Germline CDR1 reads SGHDT; CDR2 reads YYEEEE. V dropped 4 bases and J dropped 7; count of bases not matched to a gene: 6. The CDR3 protein is CASSTTDRGNEQFF. The CDR3 bases are TGTGCCAGCAGCACGACGGACAGGGGTAATGAGCAGTTCTTC.

This clone was counted a single time. The chain uses TRBV5-4 and TRBJ2-3; tentatively, D is TRBD2 (6 bases). Germline V gene lookup returns CDR1 SGHNT and CDR2 YYREEE (reference sequence). The CDR3 is 15 residues long. V lost 3 bases and J 0 bases, leaving 11 bases between the germline ends. CDR3 in amino acids: CASSSGGTSTDTQYF. CDR3 nucleotides: TGTGCCAGCAGCTCCGGGGGTACTAGCACAGATACGCAGTATTTT.

The chain combines TRBV2 with TRBJ1-1, with D unclear. Germline V CDR1 and CDR2: SNHLY, FYNNEI. Trimming pared 6 bases from V and 3 bases from J, leaving 8 bases between. The CDR3 runs 12 residues. The CDR3 is CASSRRDTEAFF. The CDR3 DNA sequence: TGTGCCAGCAGCCGACGGGACACTGAAGCTTTCTTT.

The chain is built from TRBV29-1 and TRBJ1-6; a possible D gene is TRBD1 (6 bases). This CDR3 comprises 13 residues. Germline CDR1 SQVTM, CDR2 ANQGSEA. Trimming removed 7 bases from V and 7 bases from J, with 14 bases in between. The CDR3 sequence: CSARTDPNSPLHF. CDR3 nucleotide sequence: TGCAGCGCCCGGACAGACCCAAATTCACCCCTCCACTTT.

The chain carries TRBV30 and TRBJ1-2; D remains unclear. Trimming left V 0 bases short and J 5 bases short, with 10 bases between. CDR3 length equals 13 residues. Germline V gene data show CDR1 as GTSNPN and CDR2 as SVGIG (reference sequence). For the CDR3, the DNA is TGTGCCTGGAGTGTGGGAGATCATTATGGCTACACCTTC. Translation: CAWSVGDHYGYTF.

The rearrangement uses TRBV5-1 and TRBJ1-1; the D is unclear. The CDR3 has 14 residues. Germline CDR1 and CDR2: SGHRS and YFSETQ. Trimming left V 0 bases short and J 1 base short, with 7 bases between. Here the CDR3 DNA reads TGCGCCAGCAGCTTGGCGGGGAAGAACACTGAAGCTTTCTTT. Protein product: CASSLAGKNTEAFF. The variable domain in full, completed from reference TRBV5-1 and TRBJ1-1, reads KAGVTQTPRYLIKTRGQQVTLSCSPISGHRSVSWYQQTPGQGLQFLFEYFSETQRNKGNFPGRFSGRQFSNSRSEMNVSTLELGDSALYLCASSLAGKNTEAFFGQGTRLTVV.

By sample share, this clone is medium-sized. The rearrangement uses TRBV7-8 and TRBJ2-3, with D possibly being TRBD2 (5 bases). Trimming removed 5 bases at V and 4 bases at J, with 13 bases between. The CDR3 consists of 14 residues. In germline, CDR1 is SGHVS, CDR2 FQNEAQ. The CDR3 here is CASSPTGLADTQYF. The DNA for the CDR3 is TGTGCCAGCAGCCCTACGGGGTTAGCAGATACGCAGTATTTT.

About this clone: A read error may account for a junction end that differs from germline. The chain recombines TRBV7-2 with TRBJ2-7; D is perhaps TRBD2 (6 bases). Germline CDR1 reads SGHTA; CDR2 reads FQGNSA. The CDR3 is 15 residues long. In DNA, the CDR3 is TGTGCCAGCAGCTTAGCGTTAGGCGGGGCCTCGGGCGGGCACTTC. Protein sequence: CASSLALGGASGGHF. Complete variable domain (other parts from reference TRBV7-2 and TRBJ2-7): GAGVSQSPSNKVTEKGKDVELRCDPISGHTALYWYRQSLGQGLEFLIYFQGNSAPDKSGLPSDRFSAERTGGSVSTLTIQRTQQEDSAVYLCASSLALGGASGGHFGPGTRLTVT.

The chain is built from TRBV6-1 and TRBJ2-7; TRBD2 might be the D (6 bases). The CDR3 is made up of 13 amino acids. Trimming took 5 bases from V and 9 from J, leaving 17 bases between them. Germline values: CDR1 MNHNS, CDR2 SASEGT. The CDR3, as DNA: TGTGCCAGCAGTCCCAGCGGGCGCACGGGGCAGTACTTC. Translated, it gives CASSPSGRTGQYF.

The rearrangement uses TRBV5-4 and TRBJ2-6; D remains unclear. This CDR3 contains 15 residues. Trimming pared 7 bases from V and 0 bases from J, leaving 11 bases between. Germline CDR1 and CDR2: SGHNT and YYREEE (reference sequence). CDR3 nucleotides: TGTGCCAGCCAACCCAAGGGCTCTGGGGCCAACGTCCTGACTTTC. As protein: CASQPKGSGANVLTF.

This clone was picked up one time. The rearrangement uses TRBV2 and TRBJ2-1; D might be TRBD1 or TRBD2, each matching 5 bases. The germline CDR1 and CDR2 sequences are SNHLY and FYNNEI. Trimming left V 7 bases short and J 8 bases short, with 21 bases between. This CDR3 spans 15 amino acids. CDR3 bases: TGTGCCAGCACCGAAGAGGGGCGGTCTGTAGATGAGCAGTTCTTC. Translated, it gives CASTEEGRSVDEQFF.

The rearrangement links TRBV30 to TRBJ1-4; 10 bases are shared with TRBD1. This CDR3 comprises 15 residues. The V segment lost 5 bases and the J segment 7 bases; nucleotides outside the gene matches: 10. Germline CDR1 GTSNPN, CDR2 SVGIG (reference sequence). CDR3 coding DNA: TGTGCCTGGGGGACAGGGGCGGCGTCGAGTGAAAAACTGTTTTTT. Protein product: CAWGTGAASSEKLFF.

This chain connects TRBV6-5 to TRBJ2-2; 8 bases agree with TRBD2. V dropped 2 bases and J dropped 5; count of bases not matched to a gene: 1. This CDR3 is built from 14 residues. Germline values: CDR1 MNHEY, CDR2 SVGAGI. CDR3 in amino acids: CASSYKRETGELFF. The CDR3 nucleotides are TGTGCCAGCAGTTACAAGCGGGAGACCGGGGAGCTGTTTTTT.

The chain is built from TRBV7-9 and TRBJ1-4; the D gene is possibly TRBD1 (6 bases). The CDR3 runs to 14 residues. V lost 3 bases and J 8 bases, leaving 13 bases between the germline ends. Germline V gives CDR1 SEHNR, CDR2 FQNEAQ (reference sequence). Written as DNA, the CDR3 is TGTGCCAGCAGCTTCTGGGGGGCTTACGAAAAACTGTTTTTT. The encoded protein is CASSFWGAYEKLFF. The full variable domain, in which reference TRBV7-9 and TRBJ1-4 provide the parts outside the CDR3, is DTGVSQNPRHKITKRGQNVTFRCDPISEHNRLYWYRQTLGQGPEFLTYFQNEAQLEKSRLLSDRFSAERPKGSFSTLEIQRTEQGDSAMYLCASSFWGAYEKLFFGSGTQLSVL.

This rearrangement joins TRBV15 to TRBJ2-1, with no clear D. The germline CDR1 and CDR2 sequences are LNHNV and YYDKDF (reference sequence). The CDR3 covers 12 residues. V was clipped by 1 base and J by 8 bases, with 6 bases between them. The CDR3 coding sequence is TGTGCCACCAGCAGAGTTGGGCATGAGCAGTTCTTC. Protein: CATSRVGHEQFF.